Here is one T cell receptor beta chain with its context. Its antigen remains unidentified. TCR alpha and beta CDR3 regions were amplified from RNA using iRepertoire nested multiplex PCR. One-step reverse transcription and amplification started from around 100-400 ng of tissue mRNA or PBMC total RNA. In TCRdb, the multiplex PCR reads were re-called with MiXCR into one record per CDR3 protein. The sample carries approximately 90,000 distinct CDR3 sequences, around a quarter recorded once. The sample comes from a study of glioma-infiltrating T cells. V gave up 5 bases and J gave up 7 bases, with 15 bases separating them. There are 13 residues in the CDR3. Germline CDR1 MNHNS, CDR2 SASEGT. General study points: Only very few CDR3 sequences appeared in both tissue and blood. Above-expected tissue-blood divergence occurred in all gliomas, most in low-grade ones.

The sample comprised glioma tissue, nonneoplastic brain tissue, or PBMCs (not recorded which). The V and J genes are TRBV6-1 and TRBJ2-7, with D unclear. The clonotype was recovered from a human donor with low-grade glioma or glioblastoma, undergoing nonglioma brain surgery, or in good health (not recorded which). This chain's CDR3 is CASSRNPRREQYF. The CDR3 nucleotides read TGTGCCAGCAGTCGCAATCCCCGCCGAGAGCAGTACTTC.